This T cell receptor (beta chain) was identified during a study of radiotherapy plus CTLA-4 blockade in lung cancer. The repertoire was sequenced with immunoSEQ multiplex PCR; TCRdb's copy has only in-frame clones and lacks some. The table lists 65,000 to 85,000 clones, under 75% of them singletons. The CDR3 extends over 15 amino acids. Germline-derived CDR1 and CDR2 are SEHNR and FQNEAQ (reference sequence). Trimming took 3 bases from V and 0 from J; bases not matched to a gene: 5. The specimen was peripheral blood, collected from a patient treated with radiotherapy plus ipilimumab. This rearrangement joins TRBV7-9 to TRBJ2-7; 7 nucleotides match TRBD1. This sequence was found in a human donor with non-small cell lung cancer whose response to radiotherapy plus ipilimumab could not be evaluated. This CDR3 reads CASSFTGAFSYEQYF. The CDR3 bases are TGTGCCAGCAGCTTCACAGGGGCCTTCTCCTACGAGCAGTACTTC.